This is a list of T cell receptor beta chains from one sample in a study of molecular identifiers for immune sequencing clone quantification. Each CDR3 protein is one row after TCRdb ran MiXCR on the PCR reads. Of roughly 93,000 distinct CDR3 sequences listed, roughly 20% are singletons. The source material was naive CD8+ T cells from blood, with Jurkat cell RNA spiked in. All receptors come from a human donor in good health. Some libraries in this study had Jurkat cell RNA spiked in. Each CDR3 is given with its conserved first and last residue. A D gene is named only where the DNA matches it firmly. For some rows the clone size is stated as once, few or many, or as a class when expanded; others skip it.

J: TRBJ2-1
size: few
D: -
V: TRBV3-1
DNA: TGTGCCAGCAGCCAGGATAGCGAGAGCTCCTACAATGAGCAGTTCTTC
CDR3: CASSQDSESSYNEQFF

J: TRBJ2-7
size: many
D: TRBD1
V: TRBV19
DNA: TGTGCCAGTAGTAGGGACAGGGGGTTCGGCGGCGAGCAGTACTTC
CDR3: CASSRDRGFGGEQYF

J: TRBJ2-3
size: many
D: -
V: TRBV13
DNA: TGTGCCAGCGCCTTGGAGGTGAGAAGAAGCACAGATACGCAGTATTTT
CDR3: CASALEVRRSTDTQYF

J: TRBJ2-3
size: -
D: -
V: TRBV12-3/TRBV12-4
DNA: TGTGCCAGCAGTCTAGTCGGGCGGTCAGGAGATACGCAGTGTTTT
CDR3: CASSLVGRSGDTQCF

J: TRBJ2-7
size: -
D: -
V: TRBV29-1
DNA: TGCAGCGTCCAAACGTACGAGCAGTACTTC
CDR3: CSVQTYEQYF

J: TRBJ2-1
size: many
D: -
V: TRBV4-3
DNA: TGCGCCAGCAGCTTTAGCGGAGCTTACAATGAGCAGTTCTTC
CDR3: CASSFSGAYNEQFF

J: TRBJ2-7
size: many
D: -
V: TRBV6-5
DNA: TGTGCCAGCAGTTACTCGATAGGCCAGGGAATGGGAGAGCAGTACTTC
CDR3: CASSYSIGQGMGEQYF

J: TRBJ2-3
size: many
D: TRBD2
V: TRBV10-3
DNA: TGTGCCATCAGTGAGTCCCTAGCGGGCACCACAGATACGCAGTATTTT
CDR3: CAISESLAGTTDTQYF

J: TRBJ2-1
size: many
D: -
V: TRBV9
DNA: TGTGCCAGCAGCGCCTGGGGTTCCTACAATGAGCAGTTCTTC
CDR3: CASSAWGSYNEQFF

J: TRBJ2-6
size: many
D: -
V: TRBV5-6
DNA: TGTGCCAGCAGTGAGAACTCTGGGGCCAACGTCCTGACTTTC
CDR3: CASSENSGANVLTF

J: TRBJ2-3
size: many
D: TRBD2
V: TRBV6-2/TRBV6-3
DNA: TGTGCCAGCAGATCACGGACCGGGACTAGCGGGATCTTCACAGATACGCAGTATTTT
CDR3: CASRSRTGTSGIFTDTQYF

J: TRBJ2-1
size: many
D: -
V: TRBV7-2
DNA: TGTGCCAGCAGCTTATTGACGGGAGTGAATGAGCAGTTCTTC
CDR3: CASSLLTGVNEQFF

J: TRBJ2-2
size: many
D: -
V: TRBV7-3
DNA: TGTGCCAGCAGCATTATGAACACCGGGGAGCTGTTTTTT
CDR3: CASSIMNTGELFF

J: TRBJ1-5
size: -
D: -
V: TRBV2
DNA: TGTGCCAGCAGTGGGGAGGGGGTTAGCAATCAGCCCCAGCATTTT
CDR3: CASSGEGVSNQPQHF

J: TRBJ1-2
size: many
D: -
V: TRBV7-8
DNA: TGTGCCAGCAGCCCAGGCCAGGGACCCTCCTATGGCTACACCTTC
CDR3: CASSPGQGPSYGYTF

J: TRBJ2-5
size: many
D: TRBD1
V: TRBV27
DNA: TGTGCCAGCAGTGCCTTGGGGCCGACAGGGCATGAAGGGACCCAGTACTTC
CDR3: CASSALGPTGHEGTQYF

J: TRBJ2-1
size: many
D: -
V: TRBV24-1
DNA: TGTGCCACCAGTGACCCTGCGCCCTACCACAATGAGCAGTTCTTC
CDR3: CATSDPAPYHNEQFF

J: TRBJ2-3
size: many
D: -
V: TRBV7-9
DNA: TGTGCCAGCAGCTTAGTTCAACTAGCTCGAAATCCCCAGTATTTT
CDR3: CASSLVQLARNPQYF

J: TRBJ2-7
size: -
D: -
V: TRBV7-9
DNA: TGTGCCAGCAGCTTACTATCCGCTAGCGACTACGAGCAGCACTTC
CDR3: CASSLLSASDYEQHF

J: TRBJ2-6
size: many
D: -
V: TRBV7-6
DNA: TGTGCCAGCAGCTTAGAATCCGGGGTACCCTCTGGGGCCAACGTCCTGACTTTC
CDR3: CASSLESGVPSGANVLTF

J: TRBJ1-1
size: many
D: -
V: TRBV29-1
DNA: TGCAGCGTTGAGTTTGGGACTGAAGCTTTCTTT
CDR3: CSVEFGTEAFF

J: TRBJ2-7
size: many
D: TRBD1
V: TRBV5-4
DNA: TGTGCCAGCAGCTTGGGTAGGGGACAGACCTACGAGCAGTACTTC
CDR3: CASSLGRGQTYEQYF

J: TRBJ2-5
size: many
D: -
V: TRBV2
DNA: TGTGCCAGCAGTGAAGGAGTAGGGGCCTACCAAGAGACCCAGTACTTC
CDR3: CASSEGVGAYQETQYF

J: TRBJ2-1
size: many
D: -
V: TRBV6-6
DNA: TGTGCCAGCAGTTACTCCGATGGACCCCCCCGGGATGAGCAGTTCTTC
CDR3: CASSYSDGPPRDEQFF

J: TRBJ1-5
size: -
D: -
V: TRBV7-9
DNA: TGTGCCAGCAGCTTGGGGGTGGAGCCCCAGCATTTT
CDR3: CASSLGVEPQHF

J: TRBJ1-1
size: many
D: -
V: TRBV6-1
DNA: TGTGCCAGCGAGGGACGGATGAACACTGAAGCTTTCTTT
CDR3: CASEGRMNTEAFF

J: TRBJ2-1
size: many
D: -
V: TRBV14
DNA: TGTGCCAGCAGCCAAGTTCTCTGGCGCCGAACCGCTAATGAGCAGTTCTTC
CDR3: CASSQVLWRRTANEQFF

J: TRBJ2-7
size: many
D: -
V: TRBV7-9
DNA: TGTGCCAGCAGTTTGGATTACTACGAGCAGTACTTC
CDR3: CASSLDYYEQYF

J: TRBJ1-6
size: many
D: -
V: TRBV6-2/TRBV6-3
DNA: TGTGCCAGCAGTTACTCGGCACCTTATTCACCCCTCCACTTT
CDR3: CASSYSAPYSPLHF

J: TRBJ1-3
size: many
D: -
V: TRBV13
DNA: TGTGCCAGCAGCAGCGGGGGATCTGGAAACACCATATATTTT
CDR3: CASSSGGSGNTIYF

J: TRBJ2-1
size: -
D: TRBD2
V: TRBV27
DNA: TGTGCCAGCAGCCTTAGCGGGAGGGCCGCAGATGAGCAGTTCTTC
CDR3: CASSLSGRAADEQFF

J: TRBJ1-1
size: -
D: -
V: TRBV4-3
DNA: TGCGCCGGCAGCTGGACTGCGAACACTGAAGCTTTCTTC
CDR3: CAGSWTANTEAFF

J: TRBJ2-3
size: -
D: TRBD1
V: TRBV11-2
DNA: TGTGCCAGCAGCTTAGTGACAGGGGATGGTACGCAGTATTTT
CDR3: CASSLVTGDGTQYF

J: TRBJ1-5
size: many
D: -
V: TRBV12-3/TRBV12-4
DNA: TGTGCCAGCAGTGTTTCGACTATTACTCAGCCCCAGCATTTT
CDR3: CASSVSTITQPQHF

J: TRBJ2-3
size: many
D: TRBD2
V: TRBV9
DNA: TGTGCCAGCAGCGGAGGGACTAGTCGCACAGATACGCAGTATTTT
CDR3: CASSGGTSRTDTQYF

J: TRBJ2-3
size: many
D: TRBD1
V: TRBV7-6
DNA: TGTGCCAGCAGCTCCCGACAGGGCTCAAGGGCAGATACGCAGTATTTT
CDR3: CASSSRQGSRADTQYF

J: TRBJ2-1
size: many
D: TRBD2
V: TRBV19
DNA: TGTGCCAGTAAGTTAGCGGGAGACTACAATGAGCAGTTCTTC
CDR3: CASKLAGDYNEQFF

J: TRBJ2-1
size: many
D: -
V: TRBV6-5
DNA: TGTGCCAGCAGTTCATTGGGAAATGAGCAGTTCTTC
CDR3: CASSSLGNEQFF

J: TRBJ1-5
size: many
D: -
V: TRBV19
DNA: TGTGCCAGTAGTATAGGTGGAGGTCCGCAGCCCCAGCATTTT
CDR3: CASSIGGGPQPQHF

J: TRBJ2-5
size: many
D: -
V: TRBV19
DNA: TGTGCCAGTAGTAGACAAGAGACCCAGTACTTC
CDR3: CASSRQETQYF

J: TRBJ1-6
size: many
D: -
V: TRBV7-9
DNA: TGTGCCAGCAGCTTAGCGGAGGGTGGTTTGGATTCACCCCTCCACTTT
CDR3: CASSLAEGGLDSPLHF

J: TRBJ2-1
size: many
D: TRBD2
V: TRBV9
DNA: TGTGCCAGCAGCGTAGCGGGGGGGCCCCCGAATGAGCAGTTCTTC
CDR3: CASSVAGGPPNEQFF

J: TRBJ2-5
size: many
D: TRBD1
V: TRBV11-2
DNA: TGTGCCAGCAGCCAGTGGACAGGGGACCAAGAGACCCAGTACTTC
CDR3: CASSQWTGDQETQYF

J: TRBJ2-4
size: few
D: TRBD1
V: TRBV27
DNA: TGTGCCAGCAGGGACAGGCTCGGGGACATTCAGTACTTC
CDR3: CASRDRLGDIQYF

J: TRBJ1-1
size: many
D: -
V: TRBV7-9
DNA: TGTGCCAGCAGCTTAGTGTTCGGTGTGAACACTGAAGCTTTCTTT
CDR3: CASSLVFGVNTEAFF

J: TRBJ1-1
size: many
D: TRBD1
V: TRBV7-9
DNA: TGTGCCAGCAGTCGTCCCGGACAGGAAATGAACACTGAAGCTTTCTTT
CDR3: CASSRPGQEMNTEAFF

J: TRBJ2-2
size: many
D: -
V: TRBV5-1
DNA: TGCGCCAGCAGCACCCATGACACCGGGGAGCTGTTTTTT
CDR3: CASSTHDTGELFF

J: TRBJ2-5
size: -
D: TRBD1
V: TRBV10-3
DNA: TGTGCCACCAGACAGGGAGAAGAGACCCAGTACTTC
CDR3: CATRQGEETQYF

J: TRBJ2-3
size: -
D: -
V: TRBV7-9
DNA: TGCAGCATCGAGTTAGTGGTAGGAGCAGATACGCAGTATTTT
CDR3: CSIELVVGADTQYF

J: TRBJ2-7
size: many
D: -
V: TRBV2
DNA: TGTGCCAGCGGCACAACGAGCTCCTACGAGCAGTACTTC
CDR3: CASGTTSSYEQYF

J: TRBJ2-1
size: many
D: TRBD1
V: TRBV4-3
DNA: TGCGCCAGCAGCCAAGATCGGACAGGTACCTACAATGAGCAGTTCTTC
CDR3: CASSQDRTGTYNEQFF

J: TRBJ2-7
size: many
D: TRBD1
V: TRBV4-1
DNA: TGCGCCAGCAGCCAATCGGGACAGACTTACGAGCAGTACTTC
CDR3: CASSQSGQTYEQYF

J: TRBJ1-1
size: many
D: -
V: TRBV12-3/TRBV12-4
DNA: TGTGCCAGCAGAGCGGGACTGAGAAACACTGAAGCTTTCTTT
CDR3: CASRAGLRNTEAFF

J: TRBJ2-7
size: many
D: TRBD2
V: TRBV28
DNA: TGTGCCATCGGGACTAGCGGGGGCTACGAGCAGTACTTC
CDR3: CAIGTSGGYEQYF

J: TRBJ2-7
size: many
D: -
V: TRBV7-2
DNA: TGTGCCAGCAGCTCGAAACACTACGAGCAGTACTTC
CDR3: CASSSKHYEQYF

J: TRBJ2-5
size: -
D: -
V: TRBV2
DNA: TGTGCCAGCAAGGGAATTGGTGAGACCCAGTACTTC
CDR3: CASKGIGETQYF

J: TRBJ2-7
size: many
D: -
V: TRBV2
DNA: TGTGCCAGCAGTGGGACACCCCCAGGGGTTTCCTACGAGCAGTACTTC
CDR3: CASSGTPPGVSYEQYF

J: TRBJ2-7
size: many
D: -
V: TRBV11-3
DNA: TGTGCCAGCAGCTTAGGCACGTCCTACGAGCAGTACTTC
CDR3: CASSLGTSYEQYF

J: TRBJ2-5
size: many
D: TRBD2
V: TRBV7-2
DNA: TGTGCCAGCAGCAAGGGGACTAGCGCAGAGACCCAGTACTTC
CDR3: CASSKGTSAETQYF